These 19 T cell receptor beta chains were sequenced from one sample in a study of T cell repertoires in cytomegalovirus infection. TCRdb re-derived calls from the reads in MiXCR, one entry per CDR3 protein. In the table there are a few hundred thousand distinct CDR3 sequences, 26% of which are singletons. Input material: PBMCs. The receptors stem from a human donor in good health (CMV status not recorded). Some clones in this sample may be carry-over from other donors' samples.

The chain uses TRBV7-3 and TRBJ2-3; D is undetermined. Germline loops: CDR1 SGHTA, CDR2 FQGTGA. V was cut by 1 base and J by 4 bases, with 9 bases left in between. The CDR3 has 14 amino acids. CDR3 in amino acids: CASSLNTNPDTQYF. The CDR3 DNA follows: TGTGCCAGCAGCTTAAATACCAACCCAGATACGCAGTATTTT.

The CDR3 nucleotides are TGTGCCAGCGCCCCGGGACTAGCGGGAGCTGGGGAGCTGTTTTTT. It translates to CASAPGLAGAGELFF. The gene calls are TRBV6-2 or TRBV6-3 and TRBJ2-2; 14 bases align to TRBD2. V dropped 8 bases and J dropped 8; count of bases not matched to a gene: 7. The V gene's germline CDR1 is MNHEY and CDR2 SVGEGT. The CDR3 has 15 residues.

This clonotype was detected only a few times. V usage is TRBV7-9 and J usage is TRBJ2-5; D possibly corresponds to TRBD2 (6 bases). V lost 5 bases, J lost 2 bases, and 21 bases lay in between. Germline CDR1 SEHNR, CDR2 FQNEAQ (reference sequence). The length of the CDR3 is 17 residues. The CDR3: CASSPKPGLSAQETQYF. As DNA, the CDR3 is TGTGCCAGCAGCCCAAAACCGGGACTTTCAGCACAAGAGACCCAGTACTTC.

This clonotype was recorded many times. The chain links TRBV7-2 to TRBJ2-2; 8 positions match TRBD2. Germline V gene sequence: CDR1 SGHTA, CDR2 FQGNSA. This CDR3 comprises 14 residues. The junction had 6 bases not matched to a gene; V was cut back by 6 bases and J by 6 bases. The CDR3, as DNA: TGTGCCAGCAGAACTAGCGGTCGTCCCGGGGAGCTGTTTTTT. It specifies CASRTSGRPGELFF.

The chain employs TRBV20-1 and TRBJ1-1; unclear D gene. Germline V CDR1 and CDR2: DFQATT, SNEGSKA (reference sequence). V shed 5 bases and J shed 0 bases, with 7 bases lying between them. CDR3 length: 12 amino acids. The CDR3 DNA sequence: TGCAGTGCTTCCACGTTGAACACTGAAGCTTTCTTT. Its translation is CSASTLNTEAFF.

This clonotype was counted a few times. The chain couples TRBV4-1 to TRBJ2-5, with TRBD2 matching over 10 bases. This CDR3 comprises 15 residues. The J segment lost 7 bases and the V segment lost 1 base, leaving 6 bases of the junction unmatched. The germline V gene has CDR1 MGHRA and CDR2 YSYEKL. CDR3: CASSQGLAGDVTQYF. The CDR3, as DNA: TGCGCCAGCAGCCAAGGGCTAGCGGGAGATGTGACCCAGTACTTC.

This clonotype was counted ten times or more. The rearrangement uses TRBV6-5 and TRBJ1-5, with 12 bases that match TRBD1. The junction had 11 bases not matched to a gene; V was cut back by 2 bases and J by 3 bases. Germline V gives CDR1 MNHEY, CDR2 SVGAGI. This CDR3 is 19 amino acids long. CDR3 nucleotides: TGTGCCAGCAGTTACGGTCTCCCGGGACAGGGGGCCGCCAATCAGCCCCAGCATTTT. Its protein is CASSYGLPGQGAANQPQHF.

This clonotype appeared a few times. For the CDR3, the DNA is TGTGCCAGCATTATCCATAGCTCCTACAATGAGCAGTTCTTC. Amino acids: CASIIHSSYNEQFF. This chain joins TRBV2 and TRBJ2-1; D is undetermined. Trimming took off 7 bases at V and 0 bases at J, with 10 bases between the two ends. CDR1 is SNHLY, CDR2 FYNNEI, per germline. This CDR3 has 14 amino acids.

This clonotype was detected many times. J is TRBJ2-2 and V is TRBV7-8; 7 bases fit TRBD2. The germline CDR1 and CDR2 sequences are SGHVS and FQNEAQ. This CDR3 region has 15 residues. Trimming removed 0 bases from V and 5 bases from J; junction bases left unmatched: 3. The CDR3 protein is CASSLAGGVTGELFF. CDR3 nucleotide sequence: TGTGCCAGCAGCTTAGCGGGAGGGGTTACCGGGGAGCTGTTTTTT. Looking up the rest from reference TRBV7-8 and TRBJ2-2 gives the full variable domain: GAGVSQSPRYKVAKRGQDVALRCDPISGHVSLFWYQQALGQGPEFLTYFQNEAQLDKSGLPSDRFFAERPEGSVSTLKIQRTQQEDSAVYLCASSLAGGVTGELFFGEGSRLTVL.

The chain carries TRBV6-2 or TRBV6-3 and TRBJ2-7; D may be TRBD1 (5 bases). The CDR3 loop spans 12 amino acids. Germline assignment: CDR1 MNHEY and CDR2 SVGEGT. V dropped 7 bases and J dropped 1 base, with 8 bases sitting between them. CDR3 bases: TGTGCCAGCAAAGGGGATTCCTACGAGCAGTACGTC. Its translation is CASKGDSYEQYV.

This clonotype was picked up a small number of times. The chain uses TRBV29-1 and TRBJ2-5; 11 bases match TRBD2. The CDR3 is 13 amino acids. Germline assignment: CDR1 SQVTM and CDR2 ANQGSEA. Germline trimming cut 6 bases from V and 5 bases from J; bases unmatched to any gene: 5. The DNA of the CDR3 is TGCAGCGTGGAGACTAGCGGGATCGAGACCCAGTACTTC. This gives the protein CSVETSGIETQYF.

This clonotype was detected many times. A much bigger clone sits one base away, suggesting this may be a read error. The chain employs TRBV7-2 and TRBJ2-1; 8 bases are a match to TRBD2. V lost 3 bases and J lost 2; bases outside the gene matches: 3. This CDR3 contains 15 residues. CDR1 is SGHTA and CDR2 is FQGNSA in the germline V gene. The CDR3, as DNA: TGTGCCAGCAGCTTGGGACTAGGGGCCTACAATGAGCAGTTCTTC. This gives the protein CASSLGLGAYNEQFF. The full variable domain, its missing parts supplied by reference TRBV7-2 and TRBJ2-1, is GAGVSQSPSNKVTEKGKDVELRCDPISGHTALYWYRQSLGQGLEFLIYFQGNSAPDKSGLPSDRFSAERTGGSVSTLTIQRTQQEDSAVYLCASSLGLGAYNEQFFGPGTRLTVL.

The V and J genes are TRBV18 and TRBJ2-5, with 7 positions matching TRBD2. After removal of 0 bases from V and 0 bases from J, the junction contained 1 base not matched to a gene. The CDR3 is 15 amino acids. Germline assignment: CDR1 KGHSH and CDR2 LQKENI. The CDR3 reads CASSPPSGYQETQYF. CDR3 bases: TGTGCCAGCTCACCACCTAGCGGGTACCAAGAGACCCAGTACTTC.

J is TRBJ2-1 and V is TRBV19, with D perhaps given as TRBD1 or TRBD2 (7 bases each). CDR1 is LNHDA and CDR2 is SQIVND in the germline V gene (reference sequence). The germline V and J ends were trimmed by 7 bases and 8 bases, with 18 bases remaining between them. The CDR3 is 14 amino acids. CDR3 nucleotide sequence: TGTGCCAGTACCCCAGGGGGAGGGCCCTATGAGCAGTTCTTC. It specifies CASTPGGGPYEQFF.

This clonotype was seen more than once but under ten times. CDR3 nucleotides: TGTGCCAGCAGCAACCGGGATCCTTACACTGAAGCTTTCTTT. Translated, it gives CASSNRDPYTEAFF. This sequence joins TRBV6-5 and TRBJ1-1; D remains unclear. Germline V gene data show CDR1 as MNHEY and CDR2 as SVGAGI. The CDR3 has 14 residues. The germline V and J ends were trimmed by 6 bases and 3 bases, with 14 bases remaining between them.

This clonotype was detected ten times or more. V gene TRBV7-2 combines with J gene TRBJ2-3; D could derive from TRBD1 or TRBD2 (5 bases each). This CDR3 has 14 amino acids. Trimming removed 3 bases from V and 2 bases from J, with 9 bases in between. Germline-derived CDR1 and CDR2 are SGHTA and FQGNSA. The CDR3 protein is CASSFRGDTDTQYF. As DNA, the CDR3 is TGTGCCAGCAGCTTCCGAGGGGACACAGATACGCAGTATTTT.

This chain connects TRBV12-3 or TRBV12-4 to TRBJ2-2; D uncertain. This CDR3 is 13 amino acids long. V gave up 2 bases and J gave up 7 bases, with 8 bases separating them. The CDR3 DNA sequence: TGTGCCAGCAGTTTAATCCACGGCGGGGAGCTGTTTTTT. It translates to CASSLIHGGELFF.

This chain uses TRBV10-3 with TRBJ2-6; 8 bases agree with TRBD1. The V and J ends lost 6 bases and 0 bases, in that order; junction bases with no gene match: 16. CDR3 size: 20 residues. The germline V gene has CDR1 ENHRY and CDR2 SYGVKD. CDR3 DNA sequence: TGTGCCATCAGATCCTTTTCTATGCAGGGGGCAAACTCTGGGGCCAACGTCCTGACTTTC. It specifies CAIRSFSMQGANSGANVLTF.

The sample holds many counts of this clonotype. The chain couples TRBV7-2 to TRBJ2-7; D may be TRBD2 (6 bases). The CDR3 is 13 amino acids. Deletions cut 4 bases from V and 7 bases from J, with 14 bases between. Germline CDR1 and CDR2: SGHTA and FQGNSA. The CDR3 DNA sequence: TGTGCCAGCAGCTCATGGCGGGAAGGTGAGCAGTACTTC. As protein: CASSSWREGEQYF.